These 5 T cell receptor beta chains were all obtained from the same sample, sequenced in a study of blood T cell repertoires in COVID-19. Sequencing used immunoSEQ multiplex PCR; TCRdb keeps in-frame clones, though not all of them. The sample includes under 30,000 clones, approximately 81% of them seen just once. Sequenced material: peripheral blood. Receptors originate from a man older than 75 with active COVID-19.

The chain carries TRBV7-9 and TRBJ2-7; 10 nucleotides align to TRBD1. Germline-derived CDR1 and CDR2 are SEHNR and FQNEAQ (reference sequence). The V and J ends lost 5 bases and 5 bases, in that order; junction bases with no gene match: 9. The CDR3 extends over 15 amino acids. For the CDR3, the DNA is TGTGCCAGCAGCCGGGACAGGGGATTCCGGAACGAGCAGTACTTC. Protein sequence: CASSRDRGFRNEQYF. The entire variable domain, with the rest obtained from reference TRBV7-9 and TRBJ2-7, is as follows: DTGVSQNPRHKITKRGQNVTFRCDPISEHNRLYWYRQTLGQGPEFLTYFQNEAQLEKSRLLSDRFSAERPKGSFSTLEIQRTEQGDSAMYLCASSRDRGFRNEQYFGPGTRLTVT.

The rearrangement joins TRBV5-8 to TRBJ1-2, with no clear D. The germline V and J ends were trimmed by 5 bases and 3 bases, with 5 bases remaining between them. CDR1 is SGHTS, CDR2 YDEGEE, per germline. The CDR3 sequence is 11 residues long. The CDR3 loop reads CASSRDYGYTF. The CDR3 region has the DNA TGTGCCAGCAGTCGAGACTATGGCTACACCTTC.

The V gene is TRBV18, the J gene TRBJ2-3; D unclear. Trimming cost V 4 bases and J 5 bases, with 10 bases left between them. Germline CDR1 KGHSH, CDR2 LQKENI. This CDR3 has 13 amino acids. As DNA, the CDR3 is TGTGCCAGCTCACGTCTCACAAAAGATACGCAGTATTTT. It specifies CASSRLTKDTQYF. Combining the CDR3 with reference TRBV18 and TRBJ2-3 gives the whole variable domain NAGVMQNPRHLVRRRGQEARLRCSPMKGHSHVYWYRQLPEEGLKFMVYLQKENIIDESGMPKERFSAEFPKEGPSILRIQQVVRGDSAAYFCASSRLTKDTQYFGPGTRLTVL.

The chain joins TRBV27 to TRBJ1-3, with D perhaps matching TRBD1 (6 bases). The length of the CDR3 is 14 residues. V shed 6 bases and J shed 4 bases, with 13 bases lying between them. Germline V gene sequence: CDR1 MNHEY, CDR2 SMNVEV (reference sequence). As DNA, the CDR3 is TGTGCCAGCAGGAACCAGGGGTCCGGAAACACCATATATTTT. Its translation: CASRNQGSGNTIYF.

This clone was observed a single time. This chain connects TRBV6-5 to TRBJ1-4, with D perhaps matching TRBD1 (6 bases). V lost 0 bases, J lost 7 bases, and 15 bases lay in between. The V gene's germline CDR1 is MNHEY and CDR2 SVGAGI. The CDR3 totals 16 residues. Written as DNA, the CDR3 is TGTGCCAGCAGTTACTCGAGCCTGGGGGCCGGTGAAAAACTGTTTTTT. Protein product: CASSYSSLGAGEKLFF.